The 2 T cell receptor beta chains below all came from one sample that was sequenced in a study of T-cell reconstitution after alpha-beta-depleted transplantation in children. General study results and limits: Newly generated T cells supplied most T-cell counts and diversity one year post-transplant.

These receptors' antigens are unknown. The library targeted TCRbeta and was prepared with unique molecular identifiers. TCRdb used MiXCR to reprocess the PCR reads, holding one entry per CDR3 protein. The table lists hundreds of thousands of distinct CDR3 sequences, approximately 7.3% of them singletons. The source material was peripheral blood, sampled 360 days after TCRalphabeta/CD19-depleted stem cell transplant. Receptors were obtained from a female patient aged 2-9 years who had a stem cell transplant for Fanconi anemia, so the T cells may come from the graft donor.

This clonotype has a handful of counts. This sequence joins TRBV20-1 and TRBJ1-2, with D possibly TRBD1 on 6 matching bases. The CDR3 length is 13 residues. Germline values: CDR1 DFQATT, CDR2 SNEGSKA (reference sequence). Trimming stripped 3 bases from V and 6 bases from J, with 14 bases between. The CDR3 DNA reads as TGCAGTGCTAGGGAACAGGGACGAGATGGCTACACCTTC. Protein sequence: CSAREQGRDGYTF.

The chain combines TRBV18 with TRBJ2-3; no clear D. CDR3 length equals 13 residues. Germline lookup yields CDR1 KGHSH and CDR2 LQKENI. Trimming took off 1 base at V and 3 bases at J, with 5 bases between the two ends. CDR3 nucleotides: TGTGCCAGCTCACCACGGGAAACAGATACGCAGTATTTT. Amino acids: CASSPRETDTQYF. Variable domain in full (rest from reference TRBV18 and TRBJ2-3): NAGVMQNPRHLVRRRGQEARLRCSPMKGHSHVYWYRQLPEEGLKFMVYLQKENIIDESGMPKERFSAEFPKEGPSILRIQQVVRGDSAAYFCASSPRETDTQYFGPGTRLTVL.